This section outlines one T cell receptor beta chain sequence together with its context. There is no known antigen for this receptor. Qualities for individual bases were not recorded, and no much larger clone is one base off. Library preparation employed the immunoSEQ multiplex PCR assay. Sourced from immuneACCESS, this table was stored by TCRdb with only in-frame sequences that have V and J called. A share of the clones is absent; for the studies checked, an unresolved V gene accounts for under half, and the remainder has no known explanation. Across this sample there are some 150,000 clones, with around 94% seen only once. The leading ten clones occupy about 12% of the sample. The data were obtained in a study of control samples from healthy donors and cancer patients (TCRdb year 2020). The TCR comes from a middle-aged man in good health. The material sequenced was blood.

The nucleotide sequence reads TGTGCCAGCAGTGTAGACAGCAACACTGAAGCTTTCTTT. This encodes CASSVDSNTEAFF. The rearranged chain carries TRBV2 and TRBJ1-1; TRBD1 is perhaps the D gene, given 5 matching bases. V is clipped by 4 bases and J by 2 bases, and the sequence between their germline boundaries is 8 bases long. Per the germline V gene, SNHLY is the CDR1 and FYNNEI is the CDR2. From its cysteine to its phenylalanine, the CDR3 spans 13 amino acids. The CDR3 DNA has 39 bases and is translated from base 1.